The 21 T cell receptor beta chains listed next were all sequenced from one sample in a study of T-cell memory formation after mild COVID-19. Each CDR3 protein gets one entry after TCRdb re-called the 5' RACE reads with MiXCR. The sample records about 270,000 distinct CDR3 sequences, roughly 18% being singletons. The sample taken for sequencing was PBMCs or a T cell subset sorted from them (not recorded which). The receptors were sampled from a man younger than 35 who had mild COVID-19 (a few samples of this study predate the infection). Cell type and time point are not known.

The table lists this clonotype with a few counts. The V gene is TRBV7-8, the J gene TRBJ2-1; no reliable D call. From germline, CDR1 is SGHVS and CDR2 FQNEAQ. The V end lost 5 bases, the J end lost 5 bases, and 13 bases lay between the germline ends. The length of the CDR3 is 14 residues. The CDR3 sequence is CASSPYVSNNEQFF. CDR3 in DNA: TGTGCCAGCAGCCCGTATGTGAGCAACAATGAGCAGTTCTTC.

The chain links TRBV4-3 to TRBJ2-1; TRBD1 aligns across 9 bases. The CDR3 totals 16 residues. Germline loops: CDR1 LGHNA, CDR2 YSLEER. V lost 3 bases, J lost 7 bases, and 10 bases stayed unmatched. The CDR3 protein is CASSHPGTGNINEQFF. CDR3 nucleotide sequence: TGCGCCAGCAGCCACCCCGGGACAGGGAATATTAATGAGCAGTTCTTC.

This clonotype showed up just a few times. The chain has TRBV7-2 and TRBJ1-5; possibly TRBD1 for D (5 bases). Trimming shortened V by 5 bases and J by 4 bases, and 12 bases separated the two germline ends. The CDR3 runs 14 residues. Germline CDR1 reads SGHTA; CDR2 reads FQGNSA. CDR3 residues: CASSRYPGNQPQHF. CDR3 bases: TGTGCCAGCAGCCGATACCCAGGGAATCAGCCCCAGCATTTT.

The CDR3 reads CASSIRETETQYF. In nucleotides, the CDR3 is TGTGCCAGCAGCATCAGGGAGACGGAGACCCAGTACTTC. The rearrangement links TRBV5-6 to TRBJ2-5; TRBD1 or TRBD2 may be the D gene (5 bases each). The V gene lost 4 bases and the J gene lost 5 bases, with 12 bases spanning the gap. From germline, CDR1 is SGHDT and CDR2 YYEEEE. The CDR3 spans 13 residues.

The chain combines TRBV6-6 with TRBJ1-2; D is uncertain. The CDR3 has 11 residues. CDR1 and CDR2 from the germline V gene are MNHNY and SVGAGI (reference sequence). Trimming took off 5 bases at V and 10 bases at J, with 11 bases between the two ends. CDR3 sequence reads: CASSDGVDYTF. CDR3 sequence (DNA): TGTGCCAGCAGTGACGGGGTGGACTACACCTTC.

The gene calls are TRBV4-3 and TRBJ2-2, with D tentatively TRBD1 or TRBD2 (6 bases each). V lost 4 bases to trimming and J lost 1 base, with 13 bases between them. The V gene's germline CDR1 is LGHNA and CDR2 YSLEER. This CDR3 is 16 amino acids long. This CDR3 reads CASSPEGGQNTGELFF. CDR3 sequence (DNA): TGCGCCAGCAGCCCAGAGGGGGGACAGAACACCGGGGAGCTGTTTTTT.

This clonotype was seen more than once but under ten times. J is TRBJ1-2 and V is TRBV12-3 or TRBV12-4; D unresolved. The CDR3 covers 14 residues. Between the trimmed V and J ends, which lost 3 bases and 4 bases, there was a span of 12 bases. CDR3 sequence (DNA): TGTGCCAGCAGTTTTTTCAGCAGCCCCTATGGCTACACCTTC. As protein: CASSFFSSPYGYTF.

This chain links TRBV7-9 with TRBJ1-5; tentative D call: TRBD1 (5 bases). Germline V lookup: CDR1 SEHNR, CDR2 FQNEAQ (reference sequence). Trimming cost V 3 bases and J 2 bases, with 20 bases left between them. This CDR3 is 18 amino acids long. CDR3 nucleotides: TGTGCCAGCAGCTTTAGGAATGGCCAGGGTCCCGGCAATCAGCCCCAGCATTTT. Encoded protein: CASSFRNGQGPGNQPQHF.

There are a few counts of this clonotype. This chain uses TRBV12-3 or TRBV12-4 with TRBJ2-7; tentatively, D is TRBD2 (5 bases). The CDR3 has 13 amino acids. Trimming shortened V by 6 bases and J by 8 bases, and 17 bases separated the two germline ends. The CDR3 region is CASSPNRRDKQYV. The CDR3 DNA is TGTGCCAGCAGCCCTAATCGACGGGATAAGCAGTACGTC.

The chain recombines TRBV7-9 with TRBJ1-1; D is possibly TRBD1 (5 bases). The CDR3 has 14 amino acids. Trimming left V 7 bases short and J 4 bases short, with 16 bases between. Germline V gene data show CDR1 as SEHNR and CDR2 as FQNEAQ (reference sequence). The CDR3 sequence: CASKSRDLGTEAFF. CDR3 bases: TGTGCCAGCAAAAGCAGGGATCTTGGCACTGAAGCTTTCTTT.

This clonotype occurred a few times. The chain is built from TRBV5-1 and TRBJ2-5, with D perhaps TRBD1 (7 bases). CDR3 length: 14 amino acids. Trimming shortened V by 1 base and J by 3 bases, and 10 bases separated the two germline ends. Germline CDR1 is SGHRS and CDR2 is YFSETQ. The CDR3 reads CASSLPRGEETQYF. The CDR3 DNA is TGCGCCAGCAGCTTGCCCAGGGGGGAAGAGACCCAGTACTTC.

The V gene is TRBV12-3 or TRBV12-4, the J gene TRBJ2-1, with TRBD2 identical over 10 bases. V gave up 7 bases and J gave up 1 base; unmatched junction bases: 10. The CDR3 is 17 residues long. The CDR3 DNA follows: TGTGCCAGCACGTCTAGCGGGGGCTTGACTTCCTACAATGAGCAGTTCTTC. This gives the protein CASTSSGGLTSYNEQFF.

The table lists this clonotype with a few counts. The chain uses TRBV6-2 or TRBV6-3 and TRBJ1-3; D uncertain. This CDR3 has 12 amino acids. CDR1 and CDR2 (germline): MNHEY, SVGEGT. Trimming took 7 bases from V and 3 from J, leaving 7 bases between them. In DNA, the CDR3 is TGTGCCAGCAAGGAGTATGGAAACACCATATATTTT. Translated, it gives CASKEYGNTIYF.

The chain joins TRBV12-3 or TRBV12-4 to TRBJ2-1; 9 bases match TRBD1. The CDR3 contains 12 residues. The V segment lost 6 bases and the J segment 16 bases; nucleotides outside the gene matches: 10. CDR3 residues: CASRWTGARSFF. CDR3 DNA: TGTGCCAGCAGGTGGACAGGGGCCCGGTCCTTCTTC.

CDR3 amino acids: CASRAGELNTEAFF. CDR3 nucleotide sequence: TGTGCCAGCAGGGCAGGCGAGCTGAACACTGAAGCTTTCTTT. The chain has TRBV7-2 and TRBJ1-1, with no clear D. The CDR3 contains 14 residues. Trimming pared 6 bases from V and 0 bases from J, leaving 11 bases between. Germline CDR1 reads SGHTA; CDR2 reads FQGNSA. Looking up the rest from reference TRBV7-2 and TRBJ1-1 gives the full variable domain: GAGVSQSPSNKVTEKGKDVELRCDPISGHTALYWYRQSLGQGLEFLIYFQGNSAPDKSGLPSDRFSAERTGGSVSTLTIQRTQQEDSAVYLCASRAGELNTEAFFGQGTRLTVV.

The CDR3 here is CALGQGASEAFF. CDR3 coding DNA: TGTGCCTTAGGACAGGGGGCTTCTGAAGCTTTCTTT. The chain employs TRBV28 and TRBJ1-1; 11 bases are shared with TRBD1. The CDR3 is 12 residues long. V trimming: 11 bases; J trimming: 6 bases; junction bases outside the gene matches: 5. Germline V gene sequence: CDR1 MDHEN, CDR2 SYDVKM.

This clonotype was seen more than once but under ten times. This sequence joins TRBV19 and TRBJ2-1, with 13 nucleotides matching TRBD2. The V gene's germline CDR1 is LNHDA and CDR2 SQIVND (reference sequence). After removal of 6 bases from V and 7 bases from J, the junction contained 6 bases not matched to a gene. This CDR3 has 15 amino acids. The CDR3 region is CASSRGLAGANEQFF. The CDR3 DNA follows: TGTGCCAGTAGCCGTGGACTAGCGGGGGCGAATGAGCAGTTCTTC. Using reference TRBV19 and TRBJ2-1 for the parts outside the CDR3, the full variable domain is DGGITQSPKYLFRKEGQNVTLSCEQNLNHDAMYWYRQDPGQGLRLIYYSQIVNDFQKGDIAEGYSVSREKKESFPLTVTSAQKNPTAFYLCASSRGLAGANEQFFGPGTRLTVL.

The CDR3 sequence is CASSFATSTDTQYF. Written as DNA, the CDR3 is TGTGCCAGCAGTTTTGCCACAAGCACAGATACGCAGTATTTT. This chain joins TRBV27 and TRBJ2-3; D is unclear. CDR1 is MNHEY and CDR2 is SMNVEV in the germline V gene (reference sequence). V was cut by 3 bases and J by 0 bases, with 7 bases left in between. The CDR3 spans 14 residues.

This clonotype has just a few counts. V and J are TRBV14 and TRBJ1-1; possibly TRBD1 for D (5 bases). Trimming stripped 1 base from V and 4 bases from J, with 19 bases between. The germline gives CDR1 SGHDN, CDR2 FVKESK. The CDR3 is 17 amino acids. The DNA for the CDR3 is TGTGCCAGCAGCCAAGCGTCGATCTCTCAGGGTGGCACTGAAGCTTTCTTT. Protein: CASSQASISQGGTEAFF.

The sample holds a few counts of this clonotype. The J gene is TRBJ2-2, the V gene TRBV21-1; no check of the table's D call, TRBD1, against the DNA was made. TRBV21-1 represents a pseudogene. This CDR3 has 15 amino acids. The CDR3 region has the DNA TGTGCCGGAGCTGATAACAGGGTCGGCACCGGGGAGCTGTTTTTT. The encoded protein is CAGADNRVGTGELFF.

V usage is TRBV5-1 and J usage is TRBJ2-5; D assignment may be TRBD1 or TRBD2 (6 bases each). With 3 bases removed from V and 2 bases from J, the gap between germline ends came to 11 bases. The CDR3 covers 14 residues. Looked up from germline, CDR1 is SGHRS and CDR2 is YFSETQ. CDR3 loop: CASSSGAHQETQYF. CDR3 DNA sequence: TGCGCCAGCAGCTCGGGGGCACATCAAGAGACCCAGTACTTC.